This TCR beta chain originates from a study of blood T cells in healthy people across ages. The study, taken as a whole, reports: Naive T cell percentage strongly correlated with TCR beta diversity.

This CDR3 has 13 amino acids. Germline V CDR1 and CDR2: MNHEY, SMNVEV (reference sequence). Trimming cost V 3 bases and J 13 bases, with 13 bases left between them. A sample-barcoded 5' primer and a J-beta primer mix were used in a second PCR of roughly 7 to 11 cycles. TCRdb analysed the 5' RACE reads with MiXCR anew, one entry per CDR3 protein. The top ten hold approximately 7.9% of the sample, which has some 1.4 million distinct CDR3 sequences, approximately 40% seen once. A remark on this clonotype: No antigen is known for it.

The clonotype comes from a woman between 18 and 29 years old in good health. What was sequenced was blood. This rearrangement joins TRBV27 to TRBJ1-6, with no clear D. CDR3 bases: TGTGCCAGCAGTTTCGGCACGCCCGGCCCCCTCCACTTT. Translating gives CASSFGTPGPLHF.